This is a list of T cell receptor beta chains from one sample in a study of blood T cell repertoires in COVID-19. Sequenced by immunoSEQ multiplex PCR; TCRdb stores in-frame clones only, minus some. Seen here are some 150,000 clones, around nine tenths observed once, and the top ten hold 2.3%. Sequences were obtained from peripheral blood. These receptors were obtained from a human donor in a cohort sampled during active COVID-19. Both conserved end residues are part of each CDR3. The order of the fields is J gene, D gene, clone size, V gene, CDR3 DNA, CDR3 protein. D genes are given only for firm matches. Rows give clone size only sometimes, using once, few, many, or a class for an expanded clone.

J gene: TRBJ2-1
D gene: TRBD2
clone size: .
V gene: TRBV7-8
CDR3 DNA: TGTGCCAGCAGCTTAGCGTCGCTAGCGGGAGTATGGGAGCAGTTCTTC
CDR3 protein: CASSLASLAGVWEQFF

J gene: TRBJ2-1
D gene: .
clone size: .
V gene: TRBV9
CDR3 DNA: TGTGCCAGCAGCCTTCCGGGAACCTACAATGAGCAGTTCTTC
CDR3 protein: CASSLPGTYNEQFF

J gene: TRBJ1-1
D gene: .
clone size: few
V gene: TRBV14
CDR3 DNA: TGTGCCAGCAGCCAAGATCGGGGACGGGCGGGGACTGAAGCTTTCTTT
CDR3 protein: CASSQDRGRAGTEAFF

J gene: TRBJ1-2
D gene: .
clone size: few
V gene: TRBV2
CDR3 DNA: TGTGCCAGCAGTGAGGAGCAGGGACACGGCTACACCTTC
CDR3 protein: CASSEEQGHGYTF

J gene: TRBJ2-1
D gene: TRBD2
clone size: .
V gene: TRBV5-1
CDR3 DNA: TGCGCCAGCAGCCAAATGACTAGCGGGGGGGCTCTGAATGAGCAGTTCTTC
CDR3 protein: CASSQMTSGGALNEQFF

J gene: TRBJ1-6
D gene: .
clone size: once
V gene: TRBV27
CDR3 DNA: TGTGCCAGCAATGAGGGCCCCCTCTATAATTCACCCCTCCACTTT
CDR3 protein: CASNEGPLYNSPLHF

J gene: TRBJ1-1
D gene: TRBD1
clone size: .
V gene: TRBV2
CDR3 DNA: TGTGCCAGCAGTGGTGAAGGGGGCATAACTGAAGCTTTCTTT
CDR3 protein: CASSGEGGITEAFF

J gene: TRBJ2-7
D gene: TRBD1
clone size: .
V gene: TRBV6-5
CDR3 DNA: TGTGCCAGCACAAGGCAGGGGGCGCGTGAGCAGTACTTC
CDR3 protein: CASTRQGAREQYF

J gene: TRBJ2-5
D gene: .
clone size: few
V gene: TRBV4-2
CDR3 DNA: TGTGCCAGCAGCCAAGACGCCAGCCAAGAGACCCAGTACTTC
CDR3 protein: CASSQDASQETQYF

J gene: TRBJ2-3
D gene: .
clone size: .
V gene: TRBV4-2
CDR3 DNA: TGTGCCAGCAGCCAAGAGGAGCGGGGCACAGATACGCAGTATTTT
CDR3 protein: CASSQEERGTDTQYF

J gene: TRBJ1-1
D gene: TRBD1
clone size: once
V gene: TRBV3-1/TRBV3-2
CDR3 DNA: TGTGCCAGCAACCTCCAGGGGGCTCGACGGACTGAAGCTTTCTTT
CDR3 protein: CASNLQGARRTEAFF

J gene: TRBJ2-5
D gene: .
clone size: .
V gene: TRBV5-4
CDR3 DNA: TGTGCCAGCAGCTCTTGGGGGCTTCAAGAGACCCAGTACTTC
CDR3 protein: CASSSWGLQETQYF

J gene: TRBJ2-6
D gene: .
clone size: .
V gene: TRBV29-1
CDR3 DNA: TGCAGCGTTGGTTCATCCGGGGCCAACGTCCTGACTTTC
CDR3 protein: CSVGSSGANVLTF

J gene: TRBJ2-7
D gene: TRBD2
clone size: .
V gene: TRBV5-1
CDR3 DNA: TGCGCCAGCACCTTTAACCCTGGGGGGGCCTACGAGCAGTACTTC
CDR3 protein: CASTFNPGGAYEQYF

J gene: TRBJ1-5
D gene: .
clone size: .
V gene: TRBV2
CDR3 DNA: TGTGCCAGCAGCAGCAGGGTTAGCAATCAGCCCCAGCATTTT
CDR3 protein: CASSSRVSNQPQHF

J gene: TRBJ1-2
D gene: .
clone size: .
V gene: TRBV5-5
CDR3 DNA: TGTGCCAGCAGCTTGGACCTAATGGTACAGGGATCGGGTCAGTATGGCTACACCTTC
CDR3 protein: CASSLDLMVQGSGQYGYTF

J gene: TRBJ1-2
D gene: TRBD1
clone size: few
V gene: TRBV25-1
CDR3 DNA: TGTGCCAGCAGTGACAGGGACAGGGGATTCTATGGCTACACCTTC
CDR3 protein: CASSDRDRGFYGYTF

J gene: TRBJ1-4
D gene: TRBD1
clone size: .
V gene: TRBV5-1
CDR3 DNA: TGCGCCAGCTCCAGGGGGAACAAGGAAAAACTGTTTTTT
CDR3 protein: CASSRGNKEKLFF

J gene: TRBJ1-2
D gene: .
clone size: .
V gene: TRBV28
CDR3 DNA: TGTGCCAGCAGTGCCCCCCGCAGGGAAAAGGGCTATGGCTACACCTTC
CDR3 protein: CASSAPRREKGYGYTF

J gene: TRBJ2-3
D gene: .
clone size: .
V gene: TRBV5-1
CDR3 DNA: TGCGCCAGCACCCCGGGTTCTTTGGATACGCAGTATTTT
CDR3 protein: CASTPGSLDTQYF

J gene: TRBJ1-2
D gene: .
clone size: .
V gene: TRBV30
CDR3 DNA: TGTGCCTGGAGTGAAGCGCCTGGGTACTATGGCTACACCTTC
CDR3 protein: CAWSEAPGYYGYTF

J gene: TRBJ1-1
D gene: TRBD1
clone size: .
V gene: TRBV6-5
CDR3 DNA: TGTGCCAGCACTAACGACAGGGGGAACACTGAAGCTTTCTTT
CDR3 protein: CASTNDRGNTEAFF

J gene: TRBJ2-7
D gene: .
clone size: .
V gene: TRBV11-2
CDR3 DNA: TGTGCCAGCAGCCCCGAAAGGGCCCAGGGCCACGAGCAGTACTTC
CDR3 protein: CASSPERAQGHEQYF

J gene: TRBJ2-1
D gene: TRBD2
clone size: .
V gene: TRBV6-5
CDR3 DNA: TGTGCCAGCAGGGCTAGCGGAATTCTAGCTAGTGAGCAGTTCTTC
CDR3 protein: CASRASGILASEQFF

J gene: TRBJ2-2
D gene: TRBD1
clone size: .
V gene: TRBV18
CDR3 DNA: TGTGCCAGCTCATCAGTAACGGCCGGGACAGTGGCGAACACCGGGGAGCTGTTTTTT
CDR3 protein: CASSSVTAGTVANTGELFF

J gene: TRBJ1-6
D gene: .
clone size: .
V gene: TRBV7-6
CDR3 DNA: TGTGCCAGCAGCTTAGGGACAACCTATAATTCACCCCTCCACTTT
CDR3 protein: CASSLGTTYNSPLHF

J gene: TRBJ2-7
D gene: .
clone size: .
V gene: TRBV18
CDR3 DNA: TGTGCCAGCTCACCACCAACAGGGTACGAGCAGTACTTC
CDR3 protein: CASSPPTGYEQYF

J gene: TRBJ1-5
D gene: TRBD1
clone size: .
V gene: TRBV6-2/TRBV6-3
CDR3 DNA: TGTGCCAGCAGCCCTACTACAGGGGGCTGGTTGGGCAATCAGCCCCAGCATTTT
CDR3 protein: CASSPTTGGWLGNQPQHF

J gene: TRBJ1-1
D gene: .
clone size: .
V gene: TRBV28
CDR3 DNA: TGTGCCAGCAGCCGGAACACTGAAGCTTTCTTT
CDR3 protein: CASSRNTEAFF

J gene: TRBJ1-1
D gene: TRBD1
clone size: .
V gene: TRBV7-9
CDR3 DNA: TGTGCCAGCAGTAATAGGGGGCTCGGAGCTTTCTTT
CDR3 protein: CASSNRGLGAFF

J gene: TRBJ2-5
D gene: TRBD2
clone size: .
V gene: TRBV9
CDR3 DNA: TGTGCCAGCAGCGCCGTAGCGGGAGGGCAGGGAGAGACCCAGTACTTC
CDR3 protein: CASSAVAGGQGETQYF

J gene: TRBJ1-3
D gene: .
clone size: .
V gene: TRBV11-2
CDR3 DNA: TGTGCCAGCAGCATGGGACTTGGAAACACCATATATTTT
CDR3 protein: CASSMGLGNTIYF

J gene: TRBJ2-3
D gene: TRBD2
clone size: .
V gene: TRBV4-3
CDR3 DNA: TGCGCCAGCAGCCAAGACCTAGCGGGGTTAGATACGCAGTATTTT
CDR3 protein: CASSQDLAGLDTQYF

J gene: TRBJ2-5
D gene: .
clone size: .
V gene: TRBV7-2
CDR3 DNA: TGTGCCAGCAGCTTAGCCTCCGGCGGGTTACAAGAGACCCAGTACTTC
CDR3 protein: CASSLASGGLQETQYF

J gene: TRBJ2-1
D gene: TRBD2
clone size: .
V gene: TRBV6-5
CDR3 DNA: TGTGCCAGCAGTCCCGGGACTAGCGGGGGTACGGAGCAGTTCTTC
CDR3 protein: CASSPGTSGGTEQFF

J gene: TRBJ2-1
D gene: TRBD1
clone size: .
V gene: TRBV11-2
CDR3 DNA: TGTGCCAGCAGCTTACAGGGGGCGAGGGGAAATGAGCAGTTCTTC
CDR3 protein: CASSLQGARGNEQFF

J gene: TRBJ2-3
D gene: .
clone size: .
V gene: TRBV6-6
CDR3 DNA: TGTGCCAGCAGTCCCCTACTTCAGACGCGGAGCACAGATACGCAGTATTTT
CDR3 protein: CASSPLLQTRSTDTQYF

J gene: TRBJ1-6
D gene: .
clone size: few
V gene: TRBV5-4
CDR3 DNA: TGTGCCAGCAGCCGGGAGGGGGGAAATTTATCACCCCTCCACTTT
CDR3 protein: CASSREGGNLSPLHF

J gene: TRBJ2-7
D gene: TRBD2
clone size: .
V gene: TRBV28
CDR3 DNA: TGTGCCAGCAGTTTAGTTAGAAGCGGGAGCTTCGGAGGGGGGGAGCAGTACTTC
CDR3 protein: CASSLVRSGSFGGGEQYF

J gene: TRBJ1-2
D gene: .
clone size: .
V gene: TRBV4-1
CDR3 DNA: TGCGCCAGCAGCCTTGGGCACAGGGAAGGGTCGCGAGCGGATTTC
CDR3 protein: CASSLGHREGSRADF

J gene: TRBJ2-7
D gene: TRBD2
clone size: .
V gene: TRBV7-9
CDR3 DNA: TGTGCCAGCAGCCCTAGCGGAGGGGTCCTTTACGAGCAGTACTTC
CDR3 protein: CASSPSGGVLYEQYF

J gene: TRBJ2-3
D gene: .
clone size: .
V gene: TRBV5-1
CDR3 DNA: TGCGCCAGCAGCCTGGGGGGAGACATCATGAACACAGATACGCAGTATTTT
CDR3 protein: CASSLGGDIMNTDTQYF

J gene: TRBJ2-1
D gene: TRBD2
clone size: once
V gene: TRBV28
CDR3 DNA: TGTGCCAGCAGTCCATACGAGCGGGGGGGCCGAGATGAGCAGTTCTTC
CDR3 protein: CASSPYERGGRDEQFF

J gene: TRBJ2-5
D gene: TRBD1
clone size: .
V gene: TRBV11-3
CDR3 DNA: TGTGCCAGCAGCCCGGGACAGCAAGAGACCCAGTACTTC
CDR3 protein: CASSPGQQETQYF

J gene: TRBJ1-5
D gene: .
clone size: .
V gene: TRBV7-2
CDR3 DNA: TGTGCCAGCAGCTTAGAATCCGGGCAGCCCCAGCATTTT
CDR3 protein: CASSLESGQPQHF

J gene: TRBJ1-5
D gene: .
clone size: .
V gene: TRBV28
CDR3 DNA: TGTGCCAGCAGTTTTGACCCTATCAGGGGCTCCCGTGGGTTGGATCAGCCCCAGCATTTT
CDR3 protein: CASSFDPIRGSRGLDQPQHF

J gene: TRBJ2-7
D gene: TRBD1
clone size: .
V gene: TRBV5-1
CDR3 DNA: TGCGCCAGCAGCTTGGCCCCAGGGGGCTTTTCCCTCAATTACGAGCAGTACTTC
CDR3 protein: CASSLAPGGFSLNYEQYF

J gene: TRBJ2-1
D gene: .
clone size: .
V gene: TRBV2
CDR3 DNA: TGTGCCAGCAGGGTACAAGGGGCCTACAATGAGCAGTTCTTC
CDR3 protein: CASRVQGAYNEQFF